These 25 T cell receptor beta chains were sequenced from one sample in a study of blood T cell repertoires in COVID-19. Assay: immunoSEQ multiplex PCR; the TCRdb copy retains only in-frame clones and omits some. Of 100,000 to 150,000 clones in the sample, 85% were seen once. Sequencing was carried out using peripheral blood. These receptors came from a man between 60 and 75 years old with acute or convalescent COVID-19.

The rearrangement joins TRBV5-6 to TRBJ1-2; 11 bases match TRBD1. Per germline, CDR1 SGHDT and CDR2 YYEEEE. The V and J ends lost 1 base and 7 bases, in that order; junction bases with no gene match: 12. This CDR3 contains 17 residues. CDR3 DNA sequence: TGTGCCAGCAGCTTGTACCGGGACAGGGGGATCCGGCTTGGCTACACCTTC. Residues: CASSLYRDRGIRLGYTF.

The genes are TRBV4-3 and TRBJ2-7; the match to TRBD2 covers 7 bases. CDR3 size: 13 residues. Unmatched junction bases numbered 2, after V lost 0 bases and J lost 6 bases. CDR1 LGHNA and CDR2 YSLEER come from the germline V gene. The CDR3 sequence is CASSQDTGGEQYF. The CDR3, as DNA: TGCGCCAGCAGCCAAGATACGGGAGGCGAGCAGTACTTC.

The CDR3 loop is CASSFIDRANEQFF. In nucleotides, the CDR3 is TGTGCCAGCAGCTTCATAGACAGGGCCAATGAGCAGTTCTTC. This chain connects TRBV11-1 to TRBJ2-1, with 7 bases lining up with TRBD1. Germline assignment: CDR1 SGHAT and CDR2 FQDESV (reference sequence). This CDR3 is 14 amino acids long. Trimming removed 3 bases from V and 6 bases from J; junction bases left unmatched: 5.

V gene TRBV12-3 or TRBV12-4 combines with J gene TRBJ2-7; 7 bases map to TRBD1. V trimming: 2 bases; J trimming: 3 bases; junction bases outside the gene matches: 1. The CDR3 has 13 residues. CDR3 protein: CASSLNRGYEQYF. DNA of the CDR3: TGTGCCAGCAGTTTAAACAGGGGCTACGAGCAGTACTTC.

The count of this clone is one. The rearrangement links TRBV28 to TRBJ1-1, with no clear D. The germline CDR1 and CDR2 sequences are MDHEN and SYDVKM. The CDR3 is 12 amino acids. Trimming removed 7 bases from V and 10 bases from J, with 16 bases in between. CDR3 nucleotides: TGTGCCAGCAAATATGGCCCTGAAGTAGCTTTCTTT. Amino acids: CASKYGPEVAFF.

This CDR3 reads CASSYSSMARGTEAFF. The CDR3 coding sequence is TGTGCCAGCAGTTACTCGAGTATGGCCCGGGGCACTGAAGCTTTCTTT. This chain links TRBV6-6 with TRBJ1-1; no reliable D call. Germline CDR1 is MNHNY and CDR2 is SVGAGI (reference sequence). V dropped 0 bases and J dropped 4 bases, with 15 bases sitting between them. This CDR3 has 16 amino acids.

The chain recombines TRBV5-1 with TRBJ2-7; weak D call: TRBD1 (5 bases). Trimming cost V 0 bases and J 4 bases, with 11 bases left between them. Germline lookup yields CDR1 SGHRS and CDR2 YFSETQ. The CDR3 length is 14 residues. The CDR3 here is CASSLDQGLYEQYF. CDR3 bases: TGCGCCAGCAGCTTGGATCAGGGTCTTTACGAGCAGTACTTC.

The chain carries TRBV7-9 and TRBJ1-4; D uncertain. The CDR3 extends over 16 amino acids. Germline V gene data show CDR1 as SEHNR and CDR2 as FQNEAQ (reference sequence). Trimming left V 5 bases short and J 0 bases short, with 13 bases between. CDR3: CASSPPGGTTNEKLFF. The CDR3 nucleotides read TGTGCCAGCAGCCCCCCTGGAGGGACAACTAATGAAAAACTGTTTTTT.

This clone was found a few times. The chain uses TRBV10-3 and TRBJ1-4; D gene ambiguous. Germline V gene lookup returns CDR1 ENHRY and CDR2 SYGVKD. CDR3 length: 15 amino acids. Trimming removed 0 bases from V and 7 bases from J, with 12 bases in between. The CDR3 loop is CAISESAEVGEKLFF. The CDR3 DNA follows: TGTGCCATCAGTGAGTCGGCGGAGGTCGGTGAAAAACTGTTTTTT.

The chain combines TRBV30 with TRBJ1-1; maybe TRBD1 (5 bases). The CDR3 has 12 amino acids. Germline CDR1 is GTSNPN and CDR2 is SVGIG (reference sequence). The V gene lost 1 base and the J gene lost 7 bases, with 10 bases spanning the gap. The CDR3: CAWSGQHGEAFF. CDR3 nucleotides: TGTGCCTGGAGTGGACAGCATGGTGAAGCTTTCTTT.

The V gene is TRBV21-1, the J gene TRBJ2-4; the table assigns TRBD2, which was not confirmed against the DNA. TRBV21-1 has pseudogene status. This CDR3 comprises 13 residues. CDR3 DNA: TGTGCCAGCAGCCGGGGACTAAAAAACATTCAGTACTTC. Translation: CASSRGLKNIQYF.

The gene calls are TRBV6-6 and TRBJ1-4; possible D gene TRBD1, 6 bases. The V gene's germline CDR1 is MNHNY and CDR2 SVGAGI (reference sequence). The CDR3 length is 12 residues. V dropped 2 bases and J dropped 13 bases, with 11 bases sitting between them. CDR3 coding DNA: TGTGCCAGCAGTTACCCGGAAGGGGGACTGTTTTTT. Translating it yields CASSYPEGGLFF.

The rearrangement uses TRBV5-6 and TRBJ2-1; 10 bases are shared with TRBD2. CDR1 and CDR2 from the germline V gene are SGHDT and YYEEEE. The V and J ends lost 3 bases and 5 bases, in that order; junction bases with no gene match: 8. The CDR3 runs to 16 residues. The CDR3 here is CASSWMTSGLNNEQFF. The CDR3 coding sequence is TGTGCCAGCAGCTGGATGACTAGCGGGCTCAACAATGAGCAGTTCTTC.

V is TRBV19 and J is TRBJ2-3; D may be TRBD1 (5 bases). The CDR3 sequence is 13 residues long. The V and J ends lost 10 bases and 3 bases respectively, with 14 bases between them. Per the germline V gene, CDR1 is LNHDA and CDR2 is SQIVND (reference sequence). The CDR3 region is CATWTRTTDTQYF. CDR3 DNA sequence: TGTGCCACTTGGACCAGGACAACAGATACGCAGTATTTT.

The chain links TRBV6-6 to TRBJ1-2; 9 bases are shared with TRBD1. There are 15 residues in the CDR3. Trimming took 0 bases from V and 8 from J; bases not matched to a gene: 7. Germline V gene lookup returns CDR1 MNHNY and CDR2 SVGAGI (reference sequence). The CDR3 protein is CASSYSTGTGSGYTF. The CDR3 DNA reads as TGTGCCAGCAGTTACTCGACGGGGACAGGGAGCGGCTACACCTTC.

CDR3 sequence: CSVGGSADPGYTF. As DNA, the CDR3 is TGCAGCGTTGGAGGGTCGGCCGACCCTGGCTACACCTTC. The chain recombines TRBV29-1 with TRBJ1-2; D gene ambiguous. Trimming shortened V by 4 bases and J by 7 bases, and 16 bases separated the two germline ends. Germline assignment: CDR1 SQVTM and CDR2 ANQGSEA. The CDR3 extends over 13 amino acids.

Only one count was recorded for this clone. The genes are TRBV13 and TRBJ2-3; 8 bases fit TRBD2. J was trimmed by 2 bases and V by 0 bases; bases with no gene match: 7. Per germline, CDR1 PRHDT and CDR2 FYEKMQ (reference sequence). The CDR3 is 17 amino acids. Here the CDR3 DNA reads TGTGCCAGCAGCTTAGGCCCTCCGGGAGGGCCCACAGATACGCAGTATTTT. Translating it yields CASSLGPPGGPTDTQYF.

The rearrangement uses TRBV10-3 and TRBJ2-7; 7 bases align to TRBD1. The CDR3 contains 14 residues. The V gene end was trimmed by 6 bases and the J gene end by 3 bases; junction bases not matched to a gene: 8. Per germline, CDR1 ENHRY and CDR2 SYGVKD. Here the CDR3 reads CAIRPGQDRYEQYF. CDR3 nucleotide sequence: TGTGCCATCAGGCCAGGACAGGACCGCTACGAGCAGTACTTC.

This clone was counted a single time. This chain uses TRBV5-8 with TRBJ2-1, with a weak D call TRBD2 (5 bases). V lost 1 base, J lost 2 bases, and 10 bases lay in between. CDR1 is SGHTS, CDR2 YDEGEE, per germline. This CDR3 region has 15 residues. The CDR3 region has the DNA TGTGCCAGCAGCTTGCGGGGAGATGCCTACAATGAGCAGTTCTTC. This codes for CASSLRGDAYNEQFF.

The chain combines TRBV28 with TRBJ2-1; 10 nucleotides agree with TRBD2. Germline V gene sequence: CDR1 MDHEN, CDR2 SYDVKM. Unmatched junction bases numbered 9, after V lost 1 base and J lost 9 bases. The CDR3 extends over 16 amino acids. In nucleotides, the CDR3 is TGTGCCAGCAGTTTATCCAGCGGGAGGGCCGGGGTTGAGCAGTTCTTC. Amino acid sequence: CASSLSSGRAGVEQFF.

This clone was detected once. The J gene is TRBJ1-5, the V gene TRBV2; no firm D call. The CDR3 consists of 14 residues. Between the trimmed V and J ends, which lost 7 bases and 3 bases, there was a span of 13 bases. The germline V gene has CDR1 SNHLY and CDR2 FYNNEI. The CDR3: CASTEYSLNQPQHF. CDR3 DNA: TGTGCCAGCACTGAGTACAGCCTCAATCAGCCCCAGCATTTT.

The chain links TRBV10-2 to TRBJ2-7; 8 bases agree with TRBD2. J gave up 0 bases and V 2 bases, and 3 bases lay outside the gene matches. Germline-derived CDR1 and CDR2 are WSHSY and SAAADI. CDR3 size: 15 residues. DNA for the CDR3: TGCGCCAGCAGTGAGCCTAGCGGGTTCTCCTACGAGCAGTACTTC. The encoded protein is CASSEPSGFSYEQYF.

As for this clone: This sample includes further DNA sequences coding for the same CDR3. This rearrangement joins TRBV28 to TRBJ1-5, with 9 bases identical to TRBD1. The V gene's germline CDR1 is MDHEN and CDR2 SYDVKM. The CDR3 totals 15 residues. V lost 5 bases, J lost 4 bases, and 6 bases stayed unmatched. CDR3 nucleotides: TGTGCCAGCAGTCCCCCGGGACAGGGTAATCAGCCCCAGCATTTT. As protein: CASSPPGQGNQPQHF.

The chain links TRBV5-1 to TRBJ1-5; no reliable D call. This CDR3 has 13 amino acids. CDR1 SGHRS and CDR2 YFSETQ come from the germline V gene. The V and J ends lost 0 bases and 6 bases respectively, with 7 bases between them. CDR3 residues: CASSLDPGQPQHF. CDR3 DNA: TGCGCCAGCAGCTTGGACCCGGGTCAGCCCCAGCATTTT.

The chain joins TRBV4-3 to TRBJ2-7, with a possible D match to TRBD1 (6 bases). This CDR3 contains 15 residues. Trimming took off 0 bases at V and 2 bases at J, with 11 bases between the two ends. CDR1 is LGHNA, CDR2 YSLEER, per germline. The CDR3 DNA reads TGCGCCAGCAGCCAAGAAGGGGGAAGGACCTACGAGCAGTACTTC. Translated: CASSQEGGRTYEQYF.